The sequence of this T cell receptor beta chain was determined in a study of blood T cell repertoires in COVID-19. The overall study: Samples came from the United States, Italy and Spain, spanning acute and convalescent COVID-19. PBMCs, B-cell-depleted T cells, or T cells were the source of the cDNA or gDNA that made up the material.

V lost 3 bases and J 2 bases, leaving 8 bases between the germline ends. The CDR3 spans 13 residues. CDR1 LGHDT and CDR2 YNNKEL come from the germline V gene (reference sequence). Per the study methods: Reference gene primer amplification yielded estimated nucleated cell counts. Sequencing was performed with immunoSEQ multiplex PCR; in TCRdb, only in-frame clones are kept and a portion is missing. The V and J calls and clone size are taken from that table; D and trimming were inferred from the DNA. Here the sample spans around 290,000 clones, about 90% being singletons. V is TRBV3-1 (or the pseudogene TRBV3-2) and J is TRBJ2-7; D is uncertain. The sample was peripheral blood. The source of this sequence is a woman aged 45-59 years who had recovered from COVID-19. CDR3 region: CASSHEVAYEQYF. CDR3 DNA: TGTGCCAGCAGCCACGAGGTGGCCTACGAGCAGTACTTC.